The 28 T cell receptor beta chains below were found in one sample sequenced in a study of blood T cell repertoires in COVID-19. Libraries were prepared by immunoSEQ multiplex PCR; TCRdb keeps only in-frame clonotypes and omits some of them. Found here are 150,000 to 200,000 clones, 90% of them singletons; the top ten hold about a sixth. Sequencing used peripheral blood. The receptors originated from a man aged 55 to 70 with active or convalescent COVID-19.

The V gene is TRBV11-1, the J gene TRBJ1-1; 8 positions agree with TRBD1. This CDR3 spans 16 amino acids. Looked up from germline, CDR1 is SGHAT and CDR2 is FQDESV (reference sequence). J was trimmed by 5 bases and V by 1 base; bases with no gene match: 9. CDR3 nucleotide sequence: TGTGCCAGCAGCTTAGGGGTTGGCAGGGGGCGAACTGAAGCTTTCTTT. It yields the protein CASSLGVGRGRTEAFF.

The chain links TRBV30 to TRBJ1-1; D remains unclear. V lost 0 bases and J lost 5, with 10 bases in between. This CDR3 region has 13 residues. Germline loops: CDR1 GTSNPN, CDR2 SVGIG (reference sequence). In nucleotides, the CDR3 is TGTGCCTGGAGTGTACTTGGTGTGACTGAAGCTTTCTTT. As protein: CAWSVLGVTEAFF.

The chain couples TRBV4-2 to TRBJ1-2; D is possibly TRBD1 (5 bases). The V and J ends lost 1 base and 5 bases respectively, with 14 bases between them. There are 15 residues in the CDR3. Germline V CDR1 and CDR2: LGHNA, YNFKEQ. The CDR3 region is CASSQVLGGTYGYTF. The DNA of the CDR3 is TGTGCCAGCAGCCAAGTTCTTGGGGGGACTTATGGCTACACCTTC.

V is TRBV5-1 and J is TRBJ1-1; a weak D match, TRBD1 (5 bases). CDR1 and CDR2 from the germline V gene are SGHRS and YFSETQ. The CDR3 covers 13 residues. Trimming took 1 base from V and 8 from J, leaving 12 bases between them. CDR3 in amino acids: CASSLPGIPEAFF. CDR3 sequence (DNA): TGCGCCAGCAGCTTGCCAGGGATCCCCGAAGCTTTCTTT.

CDR3 protein: CASSETGTGANVLTF. CDR3 DNA sequence: TGTGCCAGCAGTGAGACAGGGACCGGGGCCAACGTCCTGACTTTC. The J gene is TRBJ2-6, the V gene TRBV25-1; 7 bases match TRBD1. V gave up 3 bases and J gave up 4 bases; unmatched junction bases: 3. Per germline, CDR1 MGHDK and CDR2 SYGVNS. The CDR3 has 15 residues. Full variable domain (remainder filled in from reference TRBV25-1 and TRBJ2-6): EADIYQTPRYLVIGTGKKITLECSQTMGHDKMYWYQQDPGMELHLIHYSYGVNSTEKGDLSSESTVSRIRTEHFPLTLESARPSHTSQYLCASSETGTGANVLTFGAGSRLTVL.

The V and J genes are TRBV27 and TRBJ1-3; D is undetermined. The CDR3 runs 14 residues. Trimming removed 5 bases at V and 0 bases at J, with 8 bases between. The germline V gene has CDR1 MNHEY and CDR2 SMNVEV (reference sequence). This chain's CDR3 is CASSVYGSGNTIYF. Written as DNA, the CDR3 is TGTGCCAGCAGTGTCTACGGCTCTGGAAACACCATATATTTT.

A few counts support this clone. This chain uses TRBV11-2 with TRBJ2-3; 10 nucleotides agree with TRBD2. The CDR3 spans 16 residues. Trimming removed 5 bases from V and 1 base from J; junction bases left unmatched: 6. The germline gives CDR1 SGHAT, CDR2 FQNNGV. In DNA form, the CDR3 reads TGTGCCAGCAGCCCCGTCACTAGCGGGGGCACAGATACGCAGTATTTT. Its translation: CASSPVTSGGTDTQYF.

The V and J genes are TRBV7-8 and TRBJ2-1, with no clear D. The germline CDR1 and CDR2 sequences are SGHVS and FQNEAQ. The V end was cut by 2 bases, the J end by 7 bases, with 15 bases between. CDR3 length: 15 residues. The CDR3 here is CASSLSSPPWNEQFF. In DNA form, the CDR3 reads TGTGCCAGCAGCTTATCCAGTCCCCCCTGGAATGAGCAGTTCTTC.

Only a few counts were recorded for this clone. This chain links TRBV19 with TRBJ1-1; D might be TRBD1 (6 bases). The CDR3 loop spans 11 amino acids. V was shortened by 6 bases and J by 9 bases, with 11 bases between the two germline ends. Germline V gene lookup returns CDR1 LNHDA and CDR2 SQIVND (reference sequence). The CDR3 DNA reads as TGTGCCAGTAGGGAAGGACAGAAAGCTTTCTTT. Its translation is CASREGQKAFF.

The chain combines TRBV27 with TRBJ2-4; 11 bases line up with TRBD1. This CDR3 has 20 residues. The ends lost 2 bases at V and 1 base at J; junction bases unmatched: 13. Germline V gives CDR1 MNHEY, CDR2 SMNVEV (reference sequence). CDR3: CASSLGGQGAGPSAKNIQYF. The CDR3 DNA is TGTGCCAGCAGTTTAGGCGGACAGGGGGCCGGTCCTTCGGCCAAAAACATTCAGTACTTC.

In its sample, this clone was seen once. V gene TRBV18 combines with J gene TRBJ2-7; 7 positions match TRBD1. Germline V gene data show CDR1 as KGHSH and CDR2 as LQKENI. Unmatched junction bases numbered 12, after V lost 6 bases and J lost 4 bases. The CDR3 is 15 residues long. Here the CDR3 reads CASSLDRDLLYEQYF. CDR3 in DNA: TGTGCCAGCTCCCTTGACAGGGACCTTCTTTACGAGCAGTACTTC. Complete variable domain (other parts from reference TRBV18 and TRBJ2-7): NAGVMQNPRHLVRRRGQEARLRCSPMKGHSHVYWYRQLPEEGLKFMVYLQKENIIDESGMPKERFSAEFPKEGPSILRIQQVVRGDSAAYFCASSLDRDLLYEQYFGPGTRLTVT.

The chain uses TRBV15 and TRBJ2-3, with TRBD2 matching 7 bases. J was trimmed by 4 bases and V by 0 bases; bases with no gene match: 10. This CDR3 contains 17 residues. Germline-derived CDR1 and CDR2 are LNHNV and YYDKDF (reference sequence). CDR3 bases: TGTGCCACCAGCAGAGAGATAGGGAGGGGCCGGGCAGATACGCAGTATTTT. This gives the protein CATSREIGRGRADTQYF.

J is TRBJ2-7 and V is TRBV6-5; 8 bases map to TRBD1. The CDR3 has 15 residues. Germline CDR1 reads MNHEY; CDR2 reads SVGAGI. The ends lost 0 bases at V and 0 bases at J; junction bases unmatched: 1. For the CDR3, the DNA is TGTGCCAGCAGTTACTCGGGACAGGCCTCCTACGAGCAGTACTTC. This sequence encodes CASSYSGQASYEQYF.

The DNA for the CDR3 is TGTGCCAGCACCATCGACAGGGATAGCAATCAGCCCCAGCATTTT. It is translated as CASTIDRDSNQPQHF. This chain uses TRBV6-5 with TRBJ1-5, with 7 bases aligning to TRBD1. Germline V lookup: CDR1 MNHEY, CDR2 SVGAGI. V lost 7 bases to trimming and J lost 0 bases; unmatched junction nucleotides: 6. There are 15 residues in the CDR3.

The chain recombines TRBV5-1 with TRBJ1-4; D is ambiguous. V dropped 3 bases and J dropped 3 bases, with 12 bases sitting between them. The CDR3 is 15 amino acids. Germline CDR1 and CDR2: SGHRS and YFSETQ. CDR3 DNA sequence: TGCGCCAGCAGCTCCGTTGCGGGGTCTAATGAAAAACTGTTTTTT. Its translation: CASSSVAGSNEKLFF.

The V gene is TRBV7-2, the J gene TRBJ2-3; a weak D match, TRBD2 (6 bases). Trimming shortened V by 2 bases and J by 1 base, and 16 bases separated the two germline ends. Germline values: CDR1 SGHTA, CDR2 FQGNSA. CDR3 size: 17 residues. The CDR3 protein is CASSLRRAGRGTDTQYF. The DNA of the CDR3 is TGTGCCAGCAGCTTACGACGGGCGGGGAGAGGCACAGATACGCAGTATTTT.

This clone appeared a single time. This sequence joins TRBV12-2 and TRBJ1-4. TRBV12-2 has pseudogene status. There are 15 residues in the CDR3. The DNA for the CDR3 is TGTGCAAGTCGCTTAGTAGGGGGAGGGGATAAAAAACTGTTTTTT. This gives the protein CASRLVGGGDKKLFF.

The chain recombines TRBV3-1 (or the pseudogene TRBV3-2) with TRBJ1-3; D is possibly TRBD1 (6 bases). The CDR3 is 16 residues long. Germline V gene lookup returns CDR1 LGHDT and CDR2 YNNKEL (reference sequence). V was pared by 2 bases and J by 2 bases, with 13 bases between. DNA of the CDR3: TGTGCCAGCAGCCAATGGGGGCGGCGTACTGGAAACACCATATATTTT. It specifies CASSQWGRRTGNTIYF.

The V and J genes are TRBV6-6 and TRBJ1-2; D possibly corresponds to TRBD1 (6 bases). The CDR3 is 14 residues long. The V gene's germline CDR1 is MNHNY and CDR2 SVGAGI (reference sequence). Trimming left V 4 bases short and J 4 bases short, with 13 bases between. This chain's CDR3 is CASSFPPGAYGYTF. For the CDR3, the DNA is TGTGCCAGCAGTTTTCCTCCAGGGGCCTATGGCTACACCTTC.

The V call is TRBV4-1, the J call TRBJ1-2; a possible D gene is TRBD1 (6 bases). Trimming removed 1 base from V and 1 base from J, with 16 bases in between. The CDR3 sequence is 17 residues long. The germline V gene has CDR1 MGHRA and CDR2 YSYEKL. The CDR3 is CASSQGVPLGGNYGYTF. DNA for the CDR3: TGCGCCAGCAGCCAAGGGGTTCCTTTAGGGGGTAACTATGGCTACACCTTC.

This clone was seen a single time. This chain uses TRBV4-2 with TRBJ1-6; 7 bases are shared with TRBD1. This CDR3 has 16 residues. Germline V gene data show CDR1 as LGHNA and CDR2 as YNFKEQ. J lost 6 bases, V lost 0 bases, and 5 bases had no gene match. The CDR3: CASSQDPGQFNSPLHF. The CDR3 nucleotides are TGTGCCAGCAGCCAAGACCCGGGACAGTTTAATTCACCCCTCCACTTT.

This rearrangement joins TRBV6-1 to TRBJ1-5, with a tentative D call TRBD1 (6 bases). The CDR3 has 16 amino acids. Germline assignment: CDR1 MNHNS and CDR2 SASEGT. Trimming cost V 2 bases and J 3 bases, with 14 bases left between them. CDR3 protein: CASSELKTGLNQPQHF. DNA for the CDR3: TGTGCCAGCAGTGAACTAAAGACAGGCCTCAATCAGCCCCAGCATTTT.

This sequence joins TRBV6-5 and TRBJ1-1; 9 positions match TRBD1. V shed 6 bases, J shed 3 bases, and the junction held 5 bases outside the gene matches. The CDR3 spans 14 residues. Per the germline V gene, CDR1 is MNHEY and CDR2 is SVGAGI. In nucleotides, the CDR3 is TGTGCCAGCAGGGACGGGACAGGGCACACTGAAGCTTTCTTT. Translation gives CASRDGTGHTEAFF.

In DNA form, the CDR3 reads TGTGCCAGCAGTTTGACAGGGGGGCATCAGCCCCAGCATTTT. Translation: CASSLTGGHQPQHF. This chain joins TRBV6-5 and TRBJ1-5, with TRBD1 matching 9 bases. CDR1 is MNHEY and CDR2 is SVGAGI in the germline V gene. V lost 4 bases, J lost 5 bases, and 3 bases stayed unmatched. The CDR3 totals 14 residues.

The V and J genes are TRBV4-1 and TRBJ1-2; D may be TRBD1 (5 bases). The germline V and J ends were trimmed by 0 bases and 5 bases, with 10 bases remaining between them. This CDR3 comprises 14 residues. Per the germline V gene, CDR1 is MGHRA and CDR2 is YSYEKL. The CDR3 bases are TGCGCCAGCAGCCAAGAAGAGGCAGGGTATGGCTACACCTTC. Amino acid sequence: CASSQEEAGYGYTF.

The sample holds a few counts of this clone. The chain couples TRBV6-4 to TRBJ2-6; 7 nucleotides agree with TRBD1. The CDR3 consists of 14 residues. Trimming removed 5 bases from V and 4 bases from J; junction bases left unmatched: 2. From germline, CDR1 is MRHNA and CDR2 SNTAGT. The CDR3 spells CASSTGDGANVLTF. The CDR3 nucleotides are TGTGCCAGCAGTACAGGGGACGGGGCCAACGTCCTGACTTTC.

The V call is TRBV7-2, the J call TRBJ1-2; a possible D gene is TRBD1 (6 bases). Per germline, CDR1 SGHTA and CDR2 FQGNSA. V shed 5 bases and J shed 4 bases, with 11 bases lying between them. CDR3 length: 13 amino acids. CDR3 in amino acids: CASSRTELYGYTF. The CDR3 DNA reads TGTGCCAGCAGCCGGACAGAACTCTATGGCTACACCTTC.

CDR3 residues: CASSESPGQKQYF. In nucleotides, the CDR3 is TGCGCCAGCAGTGAGTCGCCCGGACAGAAGCAGTACTTC. V usage is TRBV10-1 and J usage is TRBJ2-7, with D perhaps TRBD1 (6 bases). This CDR3 comprises 13 residues. CDR1 and CDR2 (germline): WNHNN, SYGVQD (reference sequence). Trimming shortened V by 0 bases and J by 8 bases, and 11 bases separated the two germline ends.